The clone carrying this T cell receptor beta chain was counted ten times or more. The antigen is unknown. V lost 7 bases and J lost 7, with 8 bases in between. Germline assignment: CDR1 MDHEN and CDR2 SYDVKM. The CDR3 covers 12 residues. This record comes from a study of neurological immune-mediated disorders. Study conclusions and caveats: CDR3 amino acid sequences found in expanded clones were never shared across subjects, suggesting private repertoires in all groups.

A single record per CDR3 protein comes from TCRdb applying MiXCR to the 5' RACE reads. This table has nearly 30,000 distinct CDR3 sequences, about an eighth appearing once. This sequence originates from an older woman in good health. Sequenced: PBMCs. The chain couples TRBV28 to TRBJ1-6; the D is unclear. The CDR3 reads CASTSTNSPLHF. CDR3 nucleotide sequence: TGTGCCAGCACGAGTACGAATTCACCCCTCCACTTT.